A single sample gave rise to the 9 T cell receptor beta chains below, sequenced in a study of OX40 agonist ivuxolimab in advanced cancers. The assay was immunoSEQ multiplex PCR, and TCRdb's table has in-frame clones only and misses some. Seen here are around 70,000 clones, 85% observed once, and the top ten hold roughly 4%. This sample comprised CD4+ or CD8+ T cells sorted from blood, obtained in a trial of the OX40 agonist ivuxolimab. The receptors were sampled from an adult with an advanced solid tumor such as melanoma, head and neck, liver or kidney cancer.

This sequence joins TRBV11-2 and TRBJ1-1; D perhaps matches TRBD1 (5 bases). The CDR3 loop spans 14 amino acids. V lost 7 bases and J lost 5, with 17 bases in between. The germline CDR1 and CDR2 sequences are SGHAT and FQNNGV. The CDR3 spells CASILDNGGTEAFF. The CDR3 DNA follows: TGTGCCAGCATCCTGGACAACGGGGGTACTGAAGCTTTCTTT.

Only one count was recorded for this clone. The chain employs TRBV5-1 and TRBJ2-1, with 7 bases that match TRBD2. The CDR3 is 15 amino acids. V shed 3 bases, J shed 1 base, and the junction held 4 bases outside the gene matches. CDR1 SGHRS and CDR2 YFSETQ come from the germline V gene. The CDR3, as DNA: TGCGCCAGCAGCTCTAGCGGACTTTCCTACAATGAGCAGTTCTTC. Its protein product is CASSSSGLSYNEQFF.

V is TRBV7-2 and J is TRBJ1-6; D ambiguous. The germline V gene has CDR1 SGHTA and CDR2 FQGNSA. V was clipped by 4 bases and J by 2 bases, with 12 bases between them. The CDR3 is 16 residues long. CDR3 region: CASSYRTGTYNSPLHF. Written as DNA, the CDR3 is TGTGCCAGCAGCTATAGGACCGGGACCTATAATTCACCCCTCCACTTT.

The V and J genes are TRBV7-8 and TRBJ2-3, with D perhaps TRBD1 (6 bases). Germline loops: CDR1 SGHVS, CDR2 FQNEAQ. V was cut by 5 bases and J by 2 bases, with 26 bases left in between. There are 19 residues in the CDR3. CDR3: CASSPIGPWRQVSTDTQYF. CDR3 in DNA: TGTGCCAGCAGCCCAATAGGGCCTTGGCGACAGGTATCCACAGATACGCAGTATTTT.

The CDR3 reads CASSSGKNTEAFF. In DNA, the CDR3 is TGTGCCAGCAGCTCTGGCAAGAACACTGAAGCTTTCTTT. V and J are TRBV7-9 and TRBJ1-1; D remains ambiguous. The germline gives CDR1 SEHNR, CDR2 FQNEAQ (reference sequence). The CDR3 is 13 amino acids. Trimming removed 4 bases at V and 1 base at J, with 7 bases between.

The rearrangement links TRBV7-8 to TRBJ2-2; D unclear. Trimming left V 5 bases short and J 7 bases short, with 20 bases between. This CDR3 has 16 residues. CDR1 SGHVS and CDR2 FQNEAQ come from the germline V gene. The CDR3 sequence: CASSDHFEGYSGELFF. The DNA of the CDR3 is TGTGCCAGCAGCGACCACTTTGAAGGTTACAGCGGGGAGCTGTTTTTT.

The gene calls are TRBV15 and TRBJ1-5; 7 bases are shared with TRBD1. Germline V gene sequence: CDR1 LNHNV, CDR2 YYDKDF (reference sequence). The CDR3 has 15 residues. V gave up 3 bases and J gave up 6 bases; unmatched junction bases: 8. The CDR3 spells CATSRETGAAQPQHF. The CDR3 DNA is TGTGCCACCAGCAGGGAAACAGGGGCTGCTCAGCCCCAGCATTTT.

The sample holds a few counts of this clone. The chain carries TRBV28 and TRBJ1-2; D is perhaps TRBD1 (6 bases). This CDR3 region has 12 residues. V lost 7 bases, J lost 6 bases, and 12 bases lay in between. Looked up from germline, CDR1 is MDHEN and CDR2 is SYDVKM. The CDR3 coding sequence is TGTGCCAGCACCGAAGACAGGCATGGCTACACCTTC. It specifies CASTEDRHGYTF.

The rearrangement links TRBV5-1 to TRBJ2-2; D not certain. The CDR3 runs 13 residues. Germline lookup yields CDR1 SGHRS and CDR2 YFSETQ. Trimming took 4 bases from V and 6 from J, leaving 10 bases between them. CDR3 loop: CASSGRWSGELFF. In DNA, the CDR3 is TGCGCCAGCAGCGGCCGGTGGTCCGGGGAGCTGTTTTTT.